Listed here are 30 T cell receptor beta chains from one sample, sequenced in a study of blood T cell repertoires in COVID-19. Data came from immunoSEQ multiplex PCR; TCRdb stores just in-frame clones and leaves some out. The sample has about 68,000 clones, 75% to 90% seen once. The sequencing sample was made of peripheral blood. These receptors all stem from a man aged 80 or over with COVID-19, enrolled during active disease.

This sequence joins TRBV5-6 and TRBJ2-3; 7 nucleotides line up with TRBD2. CDR3 length: 15 residues. V was clipped by 4 bases and J by 0 bases; unmatched bases: 5. CDR1 and CDR2 from the germline V gene are SGHDT and YYEEEE. The CDR3 is CASSLSGASTDTQYF. Here the CDR3 DNA reads TGTGCCAGCAGCCTCAGCGGGGCTAGCACAGATACGCAGTATTTT.

This sequence joins TRBV28 and TRBJ1-1; D gene unclear. Germline CDR1 is MDHEN and CDR2 is SYDVKM. Trimming cost V 6 bases and J 8 bases, with 10 bases left between them. The CDR3 extends over 11 amino acids. CDR3 DNA: TGTGCCAGCAGCACTAATAGGGAAGCTTTCTTT. Protein: CASSTNREAFF.

The V call is TRBV5-4, the J call TRBJ2-7; 11 nucleotides agree with TRBD2. V was clipped by 4 bases and J by 3 bases; unmatched bases: 6. The CDR3 is 15 residues long. The germline gives CDR1 SGHNT, CDR2 YYREEE (reference sequence). For the CDR3, the DNA is TGTGCCAGCAGCAATAGCGGGGGGGTTTTCTACGAGCAGTACTTC. This gives the protein CASSNSGGVFYEQYF.

V usage is TRBV11-3 and J usage is TRBJ2-3; the D gene is possibly TRBD2 (6 bases). Germline V lookup: CDR1 SGHNT, CDR2 YENEEA. Trimming shortened V by 1 base and J by 0 bases, and 8 bases separated the two germline ends. The CDR3 runs 15 residues. CDR3 DNA sequence: TGTGCCAGCAGCTTAGGGGGGGAAAGCACAGATACGCAGTATTTT. Amino acid sequence: CASSLGGESTDTQYF.

This sequence joins TRBV2 and TRBJ2-3, with 7 bases that match TRBD2. With V trimmed by 8 bases and J by 1 base, 9 bases remained unmatched. Per the germline V gene, CDR1 is SNHLY and CDR2 is FYNNEI. The CDR3 spans 15 residues. The CDR3 DNA sequence: TGTGCCAGCCTCGACGGACTAGTTCGCACAGATACGCAGTATTTT. Its protein is CASLDGLVRTDTQYF.

The V and J genes are TRBV29-1 and TRBJ2-7, with TRBD1 matching over 9 bases. The V and J ends lost 6 bases and 2 bases, in that order; junction bases with no gene match: 5. The V gene's germline CDR1 is SQVTM and CDR2 ANQGSEA. The CDR3 is 13 residues long. The CDR3: CSVGQGGPYEQYF. CDR3 DNA: TGCAGCGTGGGACAGGGAGGGCCCTACGAGCAGTACTTC.

The chain joins TRBV11-2 to TRBJ1-4; D is ambiguous. The germline V and J ends were trimmed by 7 bases and 1 base, with 10 bases remaining between them. Looked up from germline, CDR1 is SGHAT and CDR2 is FQNNGV. This CDR3 has 14 amino acids. The CDR3 bases are TGTGCCAGCACCGAGGGATTAACTAATGAAAAACTGTTTTTT. Amino acid sequence: CASTEGLTNEKLFF. Using reference TRBV11-2 and TRBJ1-4 for the parts outside the CDR3, the full variable domain is EAGVAQSPRYKIIEKRQSVAFWCNPISGHATLYWYQQILGQGPKLLIQFQNNGVVDDSQLPKDRFSAERLKGVDSTLKIQPAKLEDSAVYLCASTEGLTNEKLFFGSGTQLSVL.

This chain connects TRBV6-6 to TRBJ1-5; TRBD1 might be the D (5 bases). Per the germline V gene, CDR1 is MNHNY and CDR2 is SVGAGI (reference sequence). CDR3 length: 15 residues. The V end lost 2 bases, the J end lost 3 bases, and 11 bases lay between the germline ends. The CDR3 coding sequence is TGTGCCAGCAGTTACCCCGAAGGGGACAATCAGCCCCAGCATTTT. Amino acids: CASSYPEGDNQPQHF.

V gene TRBV19 combines with J gene TRBJ2-1; 7 nucleotides match TRBD1. The CDR3 loop spans 15 amino acids. The V gene end was trimmed by 7 bases and the J gene end by 0 bases; junction bases not matched to a gene: 6. Germline CDR1 is LNHDA and CDR2 is SQIVND (reference sequence). The CDR3 DNA reads as TGTGCCAGTAATAGGGGGCCCTCCTCCTACAATGAGCAGTTCTTC. Translation gives CASNRGPSSYNEQFF.

The rearrangement joins TRBV28 to TRBJ1-6, with 9 bases that match TRBD1. This CDR3 is built from 15 residues. Germline assignment: CDR1 MDHEN and CDR2 SYDVKM. Unmatched junction bases numbered 7, after V lost 5 bases and J lost 8 bases. CDR3 nucleotides: TGTGCCAGCAGTGGCTTGACAGGGGGAGATTCACCCCTCCACTTT. The encoded protein is CASSGLTGGDSPLHF.

A few counts support this clone. This chain uses TRBV12-3 or TRBV12-4 with TRBJ1-5; tentative D call: TRBD1 (6 bases). CDR3 length equals 13 residues. With 7 bases removed from V and 6 bases from J, the gap between germline ends came to 13 bases. The CDR3: CASTQQGTQPQHF. For the CDR3, the DNA is TGTGCCAGCACTCAACAGGGCACTCAGCCCCAGCATTTT.

The CDR3 sequence is CSAYGGNEQFF. CDR3 DNA: TGCAGTGCTTACGGGGGCAATGAGCAGTTCTTC. The chain joins TRBV20-1 to TRBJ2-1; perhaps TRBD2 as D (6 bases). The germline V and J ends were trimmed by 5 bases and 6 bases, with 8 bases remaining between them. Per the germline V gene, CDR1 is DFQATT and CDR2 is SNEGSKA (reference sequence). The CDR3 sequence is 11 residues long.

This clone showed up just a few times. V and J are TRBV6-6 and TRBJ2-1, with 7 bases that match TRBD1. The germline V gene has CDR1 MNHNY and CDR2 SVGAGI (reference sequence). The V gene end was trimmed by 6 bases and the J gene end by 0 bases; junction bases not matched to a gene: 8. The CDR3 consists of 16 residues. This CDR3 reads CASRTRTGNSYNEQFF. The DNA of the CDR3 is TGTGCCAGCAGAACGAGGACAGGAAACTCCTACAATGAGCAGTTCTTC.

This chain links TRBV5-1 with TRBJ1-2; 8 bases agree with TRBD1. The CDR3 sequence is 14 residues long. V was clipped by 3 bases and J by 3 bases; unmatched bases: 4. Germline CDR1 SGHRS, CDR2 YFSETQ. The CDR3 reads CASSSMTGDYGYTF. DNA for the CDR3: TGCGCCAGCAGCTCGATGACAGGGGACTATGGCTACACCTTC.

The V and J genes are TRBV6-5 and TRBJ1-6; D gene uncertain. The CDR3 is made up of 16 amino acids. Germline lookup yields CDR1 MNHEY and CDR2 SVGAGI. V was cut by 4 bases and J by 8 bases, with 18 bases left in between. CDR3 residues: CASSSGQTPRDSPLHF. The CDR3 region has the DNA TGTGCCAGCAGTTCGGGCCAGACGCCGAGGGATTCACCCCTCCACTTT.

This clone was seen just once. The chain has TRBV19 and TRBJ1-6; D is uncertain. This CDR3 has 15 residues. CDR1 is LNHDA and CDR2 is SQIVND in the germline V gene (reference sequence). V was pared by 3 bases and J by 3 bases, with 9 bases between. CDR3 in amino acids: CASSISYIYNSPLHF. The CDR3 DNA follows: TGTGCCAGTAGTATCTCGTACATCTATAATTCACCCCTCCACTTT.

The J gene is TRBJ1-1, the V gene TRBV28, with D unresolved. Trimming took off 10 bases at V and 6 bases at J, with 21 bases between the two ends. The germline gives CDR1 MDHEN, CDR2 SYDVKM. CDR3 length: 14 amino acids. The CDR3 region is CATPPTGKSPEAFF. DNA for the CDR3: TGTGCCACTCCCCCTACCGGTAAGAGCCCTGAAGCTTTCTTT.

The chain is built from TRBV24-1 and TRBJ2-2; D unclear. The V end was cut by 1 base, the J end by 8 bases, with 10 bases between. The germline V gene encodes CDR1 KGHDR and CDR2 SFDVKD. CDR3 length: 14 residues. The CDR3, as DNA: TGTGCCACCAGTGATTTCCCTCGCGCTGGGGAGCTGTTTTTT. This translates into CATSDFPRAGELFF.

This clone was counted a few times. CDR3 DNA: TGTGCCAGCTCACCACTTCCTCTAGTATTACAGGGGGCTAGTGGCTACACCTTC. Translated, it gives CASSPLPLVLQGASGYTF. The chain joins TRBV18 to TRBJ1-2; 9 nucleotides agree with TRBD1. The V segment lost 1 base and the J segment 7 bases; nucleotides outside the gene matches: 16. This CDR3 has 18 residues. CDR1 and CDR2 (germline): KGHSH, LQKENI. The whole variable domain, filled in from reference TRBV18 and TRBJ1-2, reads NAGVMQNPRHLVRRRGQEARLRCSPMKGHSHVYWYRQLPEEGLKFMVYLQKENIIDESGMPKERFSAEFPKEGPSILRIQQVVRGDSAAYFCASSPLPLVLQGASGYTFGSGTRLTVV.

V usage is TRBV28 and J usage is TRBJ1-4; D not resolved. Trimming took off 2 bases at V and 5 bases at J, with 9 bases between the two ends. CDR1 MDHEN and CDR2 SYDVKM come from the germline V gene. CDR3 length equals 14 residues. Here the CDR3 reads CASSLTGLNEKLFF. The CDR3 bases are TGTGCCAGCAGTTTAACCGGACTAAATGAAAAACTGTTTTTT.

The V and J genes are TRBV3-1 (or the pseudogene TRBV3-2) and TRBJ1-1, with D possibly being TRBD1 (6 bases). The germline V gene encodes CDR1 LGHDT and CDR2 YNNKEL (reference sequence). V dropped 7 bases and J dropped 2 bases, with 14 bases sitting between them. The CDR3 loop spans 14 amino acids. The CDR3 region has the DNA TGTGCCAGCACACCGGGACAAAGAAACACTGAAGCTTTCTTT. Protein sequence: CASTPGQRNTEAFF.

The chain recombines TRBV18 with TRBJ2-3; 7 bases are a match to TRBD2. The J segment lost 1 base and the V segment lost 1 base, leaving 8 bases of the junction unmatched. The CDR3 is 17 amino acids. The V gene's germline CDR1 is KGHSH and CDR2 LQKENI. CDR3 residues: CASSPHSGGLGTDTQYF. The CDR3 bases are TGTGCCAGCTCACCACATTCGGGGGGTCTTGGCACAGATACGCAGTATTTT.

This chain links TRBV10-3 with TRBJ1-5; perhaps TRBD1 as D (5 bases). There are 14 residues in the CDR3. The V gene's germline CDR1 is ENHRY and CDR2 SYGVKD. V dropped 0 bases and J dropped 9 bases, with 12 bases sitting between them. This chain's CDR3 is CAISESMGQRPQHF. CDR3 coding DNA: TGTGCCATCAGTGAGTCAATGGGGCAGCGGCCCCAGCATTTT.

This clone was detected only once. The chain links TRBV5-6 to TRBJ2-7; 12 positions match TRBD2. Per the germline V gene, CDR1 is SGHDT and CDR2 is YYEEEE. Losses at the gene ends were 4 bases for V and 7 bases for J; bases not matched to a gene: 9. There are 15 residues in the CDR3. The CDR3 region has the DNA TGTGCCAGCAGCCCGCTGACTAGCGGGGGCGATGAGCAGTACTTC. Translation gives CASSPLTSGGDEQYF.

V and J are TRBV19 and TRBJ2-7; tentatively, D is TRBD1 (6 bases). Trimming removed 4 bases from V and 3 bases from J, with 10 bases in between. Germline CDR1 LNHDA, CDR2 SQIVND (reference sequence). The CDR3 is 13 amino acids. CDR3 sequence (DNA): TGTGCCAGTAGTAACCTACAGGGCTACGAGCAGTACTTC. It specifies CASSNLQGYEQYF.

The chain is built from TRBV6-1 and TRBJ2-3; 7 bases fit TRBD2. The CDR3 has 16 amino acids. Germline CDR1 MNHNS, CDR2 SASEGT. After removal of 4 bases from V and 1 base from J, the junction contained 8 bases not matched to a gene. The CDR3 protein is CASSVSGAPGTDTQYF. In DNA, the CDR3 is TGTGCCAGCAGTGTAAGCGGGGCCCCGGGCACAGATACGCAGTATTTT.

V usage is TRBV3-1 (or the pseudogene TRBV3-2) and J usage is TRBJ1-3; 7 positions match TRBD1. Looked up from germline, CDR1 is LGHDT and CDR2 is YNNKEL (reference sequence). Unmatched junction bases numbered 6, after V lost 4 bases and J lost 0 bases. This CDR3 has 16 amino acids. The CDR3 DNA reads as TGTGCCAGCAGCCCCAGGGACAGACGCTCTGGAAACACCATATATTTT. It is translated as CASSPRDRRSGNTIYF.

This clone appeared a few times. The genes are TRBV19 and TRBJ1-1; D is undetermined. Trimming removed 5 bases at V and 1 base at J, with 17 bases between. CDR1 is LNHDA, CDR2 SQIVND, per germline (reference sequence). The CDR3 loop spans 16 amino acids. CDR3 residues: CASSPILGQENTEAFF. The CDR3 DNA sequence: TGTGCCAGTAGTCCGATACTTGGGCAGGAGAACACTGAAGCTTTCTTT. The full variable domain, completed using reference TRBV19 and TRBJ1-1, is DGGITQSPKYLFRKEGQNVTLSCEQNLNHDAMYWYRQDPGQGLRLIYYSQIVNDFQKGDIAEGYSVSREKKESFPLTVTSAQKNPTAFYLCASSPILGQENTEAFFGQGTRLTVV.

The chain is built from TRBV28 and TRBJ1-1, with D perhaps matching TRBD1 (6 bases). Trimming removed 5 bases from V and 4 bases from J, with 14 bases in between. CDR1 MDHEN and CDR2 SYDVKM come from the germline V gene. The CDR3 runs 14 residues. CDR3 sequence (DNA): TGTGCCAGCAGTCCCGTTACAGGGATCACTGAAGCTTTCTTT. This sequence encodes CASSPVTGITEAFF. Full variable domain (rest looked up from reference TRBV28 and TRBJ1-1): DVKVTQSSRYLVKRTGEKVFLECVQDMDHENMFWYRQDPGLGLRLIYFSYDVKMKEKGDIPEGYSVSREKKERFSLILESASTNQTSMYLCASSPVTGITEAFFGQGTRLTVV.

CDR3 sequence: CASRDLAQGTDTQYF. CDR3 in DNA: TGTGCCAGCAGGGATTTAGCGCAGGGGACAGATACGCAGTATTTT. The V and J genes are TRBV27 and TRBJ2-3; D possibly corresponds to TRBD1 (6 bases). Trimming cost V 6 bases and J 3 bases, with 16 bases left between them. The CDR3 length is 15 residues. Germline CDR1 is MNHEY and CDR2 is SMNVEV (reference sequence).